Following are 10 T cell receptor beta chains from one sample sequenced in a study of T cell responses to AZD1222 COVID-19 vaccine. Repertoires were generated with immunoSEQ multiplex PCR, while TCRdb's copy carries only in-frame clones and drops some. The data show around 120,000 clones, with about nine tenths seen just once and roughly 1% held by the top ten. Sequencing was performed on peripheral blood, taken 28 days after the second AZD1222 dose. The receptor source for this set is an adult who received the AZD1222 COVID-19 vaccine.

The rearrangement uses TRBV19 and TRBJ1-5; 7 nucleotides agree with TRBD1. The CDR3 has 15 residues. Per the germline V gene, CDR1 is LNHDA and CDR2 is SQIVND (reference sequence). Trimming cost V 3 bases and J 4 bases; bases outside gene matches: 6. In DNA, the CDR3 is TGTGCCAGTAGTATGGGACAGACAGGGAATCAGCCCCAGCATTTT. Translation: CASSMGQTGNQPQHF.

The chain recombines TRBV5-6 with TRBJ1-6, with a tentative D call TRBD1 (5 bases). CDR1 is SGHDT and CDR2 is YYEEEE in the germline V gene. The ends were cut back, 7 bases at V and 10 bases at J, with 12 bases in the middle. This CDR3 contains 12 residues. The CDR3 DNA reads TGTGCCAGCGGGAGAGGGGCATCACCCCTCCACTTT. Translating it yields CASGRGASPLHF.

The genes are TRBV5-4 and TRBJ2-3, with TRBD2 matching over 8 bases. The CDR3 runs to 16 residues. Trimming cost V 5 bases and J 0 bases; bases outside gene matches: 8. Per germline, CDR1 SGHNT and CDR2 YYREEE (reference sequence). The chain's CDR3 is CASSQGPGGSTDTQYF. The CDR3 nucleotides are TGTGCCAGCAGTCAAGGACCGGGAGGGAGCACAGATACGCAGTATTTT.

Notes on this clone: The sample contains more than one DNA sequence encoding this CDR3. CDR3 sequence (DNA): TGTGCCAGCAGCAGGGATTCCTACGAGCAGTACTTC. Translation gives CASSRDSYEQYF. The rearrangement uses TRBV2 and TRBJ2-7; a weak D match, TRBD1 (5 bases). CDR3 length equals 12 residues. V dropped 6 bases and J dropped 1 base, with 7 bases sitting between them. CDR1 SNHLY and CDR2 FYNNEI come from the germline V gene.

CDR3 region: CASSSRDRGLVFF. The DNA for the CDR3 is TGTGCCAGCAGCAGCCGGGACAGGGGGCTAGTGTTCTTC. This chain uses TRBV7-9 with TRBJ2-1; 12 bases are shared with TRBD1. The CDR3 contains 13 residues. The J segment lost 15 bases and the V segment lost 5 bases, leaving 8 bases of the junction unmatched. From germline, CDR1 is SEHNR and CDR2 FQNEAQ (reference sequence).

The chain combines TRBV5-1 with TRBJ2-3, with D tentatively TRBD2 (6 bases). Germline CDR1 is SGHRS and CDR2 is YFSETQ. The CDR3 is 14 residues long. V shed 4 bases and J shed 5 bases, with 14 bases lying between them. CDR3 amino acids: CASSRDFLLDTQYF. CDR3 nucleotides: TGCGCCAGCAGCCGGGACTTTTTGTTAGATACGCAGTATTTT.

The V call is TRBV10-3, the J call TRBJ1-1; D remains ambiguous. Germline V lookup: CDR1 ENHRY, CDR2 SYGVKD. The CDR3 totals 13 residues. The ends were cut back, 0 bases at V and 3 bases at J, with 5 bases in the middle. CDR3 in DNA: TGTGCCATCAGTGAGTCAATGTACACTGAAGCTTTCTTT. Translated: CAISESMYTEAFF.

V and J are TRBV6-4 and TRBJ2-3; no definite D call. Germline CDR1 MRHNA, CDR2 SNTAGT. The CDR3 consists of 14 residues. Trimming took off 3 bases at V and 1 base at J, with 8 bases between the two ends. The CDR3 DNA is TGTGCCAGCAGTGATTCCCCGGGCACAGATACGCAGTATTTT. This translates into CASSDSPGTDTQYF.

This chain uses TRBV29-1 with TRBJ1-1; D perhaps matches TRBD1 (5 bases). V lost 0 bases, J lost 1 base, and 9 bases lay in between. Per the germline V gene, CDR1 is SQVTM and CDR2 is ANQGSEA. The CDR3 extends over 14 amino acids. CDR3: CSVEDLQGNTEAFF. In DNA form, the CDR3 reads TGCAGCGTTGAAGATCTCCAGGGGAACACTGAAGCTTTCTTT. Drawing the rest from reference TRBV29-1 and TRBJ1-1, the complete variable domain is SAVISQKPSRDICQRGTSLTIQCQVDSQVTMMFWYRQQPGQSLTLIATANQGSEATYESGFVIDKFPISRPNLTFSTLTVSNMSPEDSSIYLCSVEDLQGNTEAFFGQGTRLTVV.

The genes are TRBV30 and TRBJ1-6; tentatively, D is TRBD1 (5 bases). CDR1 is GTSNPN and CDR2 is SVGIG in the germline V gene (reference sequence). This CDR3 contains 14 residues. V shed 2 bases and J shed 11 bases, with 16 bases lying between them. Here the CDR3 reads CAWSQGSLGTPLHF. CDR3 DNA: TGTGCCTGGAGTCAGGGCAGCCTAGGGACACCCCTCCACTTT. The complete variable domain, with remaining parts taken from reference TRBV30 and TRBJ1-6, reads SQTIHQWPATLVQPVGSPLSLECTVEGTSNPNLYWYRQAAGRGLQLLFYSVGIGQISSEVPQNLSASRPQDRQFILSSKKLLLSDSGFYLCAWSQGSLGTPLHFGNGTRLTVT.